These T cell receptor beta chains were read from a single sample in a study of long-term antiretroviral therapy in people with HIV. Assay used: immunoSEQ multiplex PCR; TCRdb lists only in-frame clones, some missing. The sample shows about 25,000 clones, roughly 84% of them seen only once. The sample consisted of unsorted PBMCs, taken approximately 4.3 years after starting antiretroviral therapy. The receptors stem from a man aged 30-40 years with HIV. Each CDR3 is given with its conserved first and last residue. The order of the fields is clone size, CDR3 length, J gene, D gene, V gene, CDR3 DNA, CDR3 protein. D genes are given only for firm matches. Expanded clones get a size class; other rows say once, few or many, or leave the size out.

clone size: NA; CDR3 length: 13; J gene: TRBJ2-1; D gene: TRBD2; V gene: TRBV5-1; CDR3 DNA: TGCGCCAGCAGCTTGGTAGTAGCGGGGGATCAGTTCTTC; CDR3 protein: CASSLVVAGDQFF
clone size: NA; CDR3 length: 14; J gene: TRBJ1-5; D gene: NA; V gene: TRBV6-5; CDR3 DNA: TGTGCCAGCAGGTCTTGGGACGGCAATCAGCCCCAGCATTTT; CDR3 protein: CASRSWDGNQPQHF
clone size: NA; CDR3 length: 14; J gene: TRBJ1-3; D gene: NA; V gene: TRBV7-8; CDR3 DNA: TGTGCCAGCGGCAGGCGGGGGGCTGGAAACACCATATATTTT; CDR3 protein: CASGRRGAGNTIYF
clone size: few; CDR3 length: 15; J gene: TRBJ2-7; D gene: TRBD1; V gene: TRBV7-2; CDR3 DNA: TGTGCCAGCAGCGCTGCAGGGGGAATTTCCTACGAGCAGTACTTC; CDR3 protein: CASSAAGGISYEQYF
clone size: NA; CDR3 length: 15; J gene: TRBJ2-7; D gene: NA; V gene: TRBV5-1; CDR3 DNA: TGCGCCAGCAGCGGGGTCCCGCAGGGTTCCTACGAGCAGTACTTC; CDR3 protein: CASSGVPQGSYEQYF
clone size: NA; CDR3 length: 18; J gene: TRBJ2-1; D gene: NA; V gene: TRBV4-3; CDR3 DNA: TGCGCCAGCAGCCAAGACGGGTTTGGATTGGGCTCCTACAATGAGCAGTTCTTC; CDR3 protein: CASSQDGFGLGSYNEQFF
clone size: NA; CDR3 length: 13; J gene: TRBJ2-1; D gene: NA; V gene: TRBV5-6; CDR3 DNA: TGTGCCAGCAGCTTGGGCGACGACAATGAGCAGTTCTTC; CDR3 protein: CASSLGDDNEQFF
clone size: once; CDR3 length: 15; J gene: TRBJ2-1; D gene: NA; V gene: TRBV9; CDR3 DNA: TGTGCCAGCAGCGTAGGCAGGAGCTCCTACAATGAGCAGTTCTTC; CDR3 protein: CASSVGRSSYNEQFF
clone size: NA; CDR3 length: 11; J gene: TRBJ2-3; D gene: NA; V gene: TRBV30; CDR3 DNA: TGTGCCTGGAGTGTATATGATACGCAGTATTTT; CDR3 protein: CAWSVYDTQYF
clone size: NA; CDR3 length: 17; J gene: TRBJ2-1; D gene: TRBD2; V gene: TRBV30; CDR3 DNA: TGTGCCAGACCCCCCGGGACTAGCGGGGGGGGTTACAATGAGCAGTTCTTC; CDR3 protein: CARPPGTSGGGYNEQFF
clone size: NA; CDR3 length: 16; J gene: TRBJ1-5; D gene: NA; V gene: TRBV5-6; CDR3 DNA: TGTGCCAGCAGCTTGTGGTTCAGGAACCTCAATCAGCCCCAGCATTTT; CDR3 protein: CASSLWFRNLNQPQHF
clone size: NA; CDR3 length: 14; J gene: TRBJ1-5; D gene: NA; V gene: TRBV10-3; CDR3 DNA: TGTGCCATCAGTCAGGGAGAGGGTAATCAGCCCCAGCATTTT; CDR3 protein: CAISQGEGNQPQHF
clone size: NA; CDR3 length: 14; J gene: TRBJ2-5; D gene: NA; V gene: TRBV13; CDR3 DNA: TGTGCCAGCAGCTTAGGACGGGCGGGGGAGACCCAGTACTTC; CDR3 protein: CASSLGRAGETQYF
clone size: NA; CDR3 length: 14; J gene: TRBJ2-3; D gene: NA; V gene: TRBV6-5; CDR3 DNA: TGTGCCAGCAGTTACAGCGTTCTGGGAGATACGCAGTATTTT; CDR3 protein: CASSYSVLGDTQYF
clone size: NA; CDR3 length: 14; J gene: TRBJ2-1; D gene: NA; V gene: TRBV7-3; CDR3 DNA: TGTGCCAGCAGCCGAACCGGGACGGGCAATGAGCAGTTCTTC; CDR3 protein: CASSRTGTGNEQFF
clone size: NA; CDR3 length: 12; J gene: TRBJ2-7; D gene: NA; V gene: TRBV11-2; CDR3 DNA: TGTGCCAGCAGCTGGGGACTCTCCTCGCCGTACTTC; CDR3 protein: CASSWGLSSPYF
clone size: once; CDR3 length: 14; J gene: TRBJ1-2; D gene: NA; V gene: TRBV7-9; CDR3 DNA: TGTGCCAGCAGCTTAGTTTTAGCTAACTATGGCTACACCTTC; CDR3 protein: CASSLVLANYGYTF
clone size: NA; CDR3 length: 13; J gene: TRBJ1-1; D gene: NA; V gene: TRBV7-9; CDR3 DNA: TGTGCCAGCAGCCCCGTGGGGGGTTCTGAAGCTTTCTTT; CDR3 protein: CASSPVGGSEAFF
clone size: NA; CDR3 length: 14; J gene: TRBJ2-7; D gene: NA; V gene: TRBV9; CDR3 DNA: TGTGCCAGCAGCCCGAGAAGGGCGGGCGTCGAGCAGTACTTC; CDR3 protein: CASSPRRAGVEQYF
clone size: NA; CDR3 length: 14; J gene: TRBJ1-1; D gene: TRBD1; V gene: TRBV5-5; CDR3 DNA: TGTGCCAGCAGCCTGAAGGGGGCCGGCACTGAAGCTTTCTTT; CDR3 protein: CASSLKGAGTEAFF
clone size: NA; CDR3 length: 15; J gene: TRBJ2-3; D gene: NA; V gene: TRBV7-3; CDR3 DNA: TGTGCCAGCAGCCTTGACGGGAGATTCACAGATACGCAGTATTTT; CDR3 protein: CASSLDGRFTDTQYF
clone size: few; CDR3 length: 12; J gene: TRBJ2-2; D gene: NA; V gene: TRBV7-9; CDR3 DNA: TGTGCCAGCAGCCCGGAGTCCGGGGAGCTGTTTTTT; CDR3 protein: CASSPESGELFF
clone size: NA; CDR3 length: 15; J gene: TRBJ2-1; D gene: NA; V gene: TRBV19; CDR3 DNA: TGTGCCAGTAGTGAAAACGGAGGATCTTACAATGAGCAGTTCTTC; CDR3 protein: CASSENGGSYNEQFF
clone size: few; CDR3 length: 15; J gene: TRBJ2-2; D gene: TRBD1; V gene: TRBV5-4; CDR3 DNA: TGTGCCAGCAGGCCCACAGGGGGCCACACCGGGGAGCTGTTTTTT; CDR3 protein: CASRPTGGHTGELFF
clone size: NA; CDR3 length: 14; J gene: TRBJ1-3; D gene: NA; V gene: TRBV6-1; CDR3 DNA: TGTGCCAGCAGTCCACCAGACTCTGGAAACACCATATATTTT; CDR3 protein: CASSPPDSGNTIYF
clone size: NA; CDR3 length: 15; J gene: TRBJ2-7; D gene: TRBD1; V gene: TRBV14; CDR3 DNA: TGTGCCAGCAGCCAAGAGGCCGGGACAGGGGGCGAGCAGTACTTC; CDR3 protein: CASSQEAGTGGEQYF
clone size: NA; CDR3 length: 16; J gene: TRBJ2-7; D gene: TRBD2; V gene: TRBV7-2; CDR3 DNA: TGTGCCAGCAGCTTCCTCCCGAGACTAGCACTTTACGAGCAGTACTTC; CDR3 protein: CASSFLPRLALYEQYF
clone size: NA; CDR3 length: 15; J gene: TRBJ1-1; D gene: NA; V gene: TRBV5-1; CDR3 DNA: TGCGCCAGCAGTCTGGGAGGGCCGGGGAACACTGAAGCTTTCTTT; CDR3 protein: CASSLGGPGNTEAFF
clone size: NA; CDR3 length: 18; J gene: TRBJ1-4; D gene: TRBD1; V gene: TRBV11-3; CDR3 DNA: TGTGCCAGCAGCCCGAGGGACAGGGGACCGATTGTTCGTGAAAAACTGTTTTTT; CDR3 protein: CASSPRDRGPIVREKLFF
clone size: medium-sized; CDR3 length: 15; J gene: TRBJ2-5; D gene: NA; V gene: TRBV4-1; CDR3 DNA: TGCGCCAGCAGCCAAGAGCCCTGGAGCCAAGAGACCCAGTACTTC; CDR3 protein: CASSQEPWSQETQYF
clone size: NA; CDR3 length: 12; J gene: TRBJ2-7; D gene: NA; V gene: TRBV30; CDR3 DNA: TGTGCCTGGAGTGCACAGGGTATGGAGCAGTACTTC; CDR3 protein: CAWSAQGMEQYF
clone size: NA; CDR3 length: 13; J gene: TRBJ2-7; D gene: NA; V gene: TRBV10-3; CDR3 DNA: TGTGCCACGGCCCGGGACGGGGGGCTCGAGCAGTACTTC; CDR3 protein: CATARDGGLEQYF
clone size: NA; CDR3 length: 16; J gene: TRBJ1-2; D gene: TRBD1; V gene: TRBV2; CDR3 DNA: TGTGCCAGCAGTCTTGGAGGGGAACAGGGGAACTATGGCTACACCTTC; CDR3 protein: CASSLGGEQGNYGYTF
clone size: NA; CDR3 length: 14; J gene: TRBJ1-4; D gene: TRBD1; V gene: TRBV7-2; CDR3 DNA: TGTGCCAGCACCCTGGACAGGGGGAATGAAAAACTGTTTTTT; CDR3 protein: CASTLDRGNEKLFF
clone size: NA; CDR3 length: 14; J gene: TRBJ2-1; D gene: TRBD2; V gene: TRBV14; CDR3 DNA: TGTGCCAGCAGCCAATGGACTAGTGGCAATGAGCAGTTCTTC; CDR3 protein: CASSQWTSGNEQFF
clone size: NA; CDR3 length: 16; J gene: TRBJ2-7; D gene: TRBD1; V gene: TRBV28; CDR3 DNA: TGTGCCAGCAGTTTCCCTAGGGACAGGGGAGGATCCGAGCAGTACTTC; CDR3 protein: CASSFPRDRGGSEQYF
clone size: NA; CDR3 length: 15; J gene: TRBJ2-2; D gene: TRBD2; V gene: TRBV19; CDR3 DNA: TGTGCCAGTAGTTCCGGACTAGCGGGAGAGGGGGAGCTGTTTTTT; CDR3 protein: CASSSGLAGEGELFF
clone size: NA; CDR3 length: 15; J gene: TRBJ1-1; D gene: NA; V gene: TRBV18; CDR3 DNA: TGTGCCAGCTCACCACCGGGGGCTTGGTACACTGAAGCTTTCTTT; CDR3 protein: CASSPPGAWYTEAFF
clone size: NA; CDR3 length: 14; J gene: TRBJ2-4; D gene: NA; V gene: TRBV12-5; CDR3 DNA: TGTGCTAGTGGTTCTTGGGGGGTGGGAAACATTCAGTACTTC; CDR3 protein: CASGSWGVGNIQYF
clone size: NA; CDR3 length: 17; J gene: TRBJ2-7; D gene: TRBD1; V gene: TRBV7-9; CDR3 DNA: TGTGCCAGCAGCGAGAACAGGGGCCGCTCCCTCCCCTACGAGCAGTACTTC; CDR3 protein: CASSENRGRSLPYEQYF
clone size: NA; CDR3 length: 13; J gene: TRBJ2-2; D gene: NA; V gene: TRBV2; CDR3 DNA: TGTGCCAGCAATCAAGGGTTCGCCGGGGAGCTGTTTTTT; CDR3 protein: CASNQGFAGELFF
clone size: NA; CDR3 length: 17; J gene: TRBJ2-7; D gene: NA; V gene: TRBV28; CDR3 DNA: TGTGCCAGCAGTTTAACTTACACTGTCGAGGTCCCCTACGAGCAGTACTTC; CDR3 protein: CASSLTYTVEVPYEQYF
clone size: NA; CDR3 length: 16; J gene: TRBJ2-3; D gene: TRBD2; V gene: TRBV7-9; CDR3 DNA: TGTGCCAGCAGTCCCGGACTAGCGGGAGCCCCCAATACGCAGTATTTT; CDR3 protein: CASSPGLAGAPNTQYF
clone size: NA; CDR3 length: 14; J gene: TRBJ2-3; D gene: NA; V gene: TRBV29-1; CDR3 DNA: TGCAGCGTTGAGGAATCTGTGAGCACAGATACGCAGTATTTT; CDR3 protein: CSVEESVSTDTQYF
clone size: NA; CDR3 length: 17; J gene: TRBJ2-7; D gene: TRBD2; V gene: TRBV5-1; CDR3 DNA: TGCGCCAGCAGCTTGACCGGGACTAGCGGGGCCCAGTACGAGCAGTACTTC; CDR3 protein: CASSLTGTSGAQYEQYF
clone size: NA; CDR3 length: 18; J gene: TRBJ1-3; D gene: TRBD1; V gene: TRBV7-2; CDR3 DNA: TGTGCCAGCAGCTTAGTAGGAGGACAGGGGGTATCTGGAAACACCATATATTTT; CDR3 protein: CASSLVGGQGVSGNTIYF
clone size: once; CDR3 length: 14; J gene: TRBJ1-1; D gene: NA; V gene: TRBV7-2; CDR3 DNA: TGTGCCAGCAGCTTGGCGTTGGGGCGGACTGAAGCTTTCTTT; CDR3 protein: CASSLALGRTEAFF
clone size: NA; CDR3 length: 16; J gene: TRBJ1-1; D gene: NA; V gene: TRBV28; CDR3 DNA: TGTGCCAGCAGTCCCGGACATGGGGCGAGGGACACTGAAGCTTTCTTT; CDR3 protein: CASSPGHGARDTEAFF
clone size: once; CDR3 length: 16; J gene: TRBJ2-1; D gene: TRBD2; V gene: TRBV19; CDR3 DNA: TGTGCCAGTATTTTCGGGGCGGGGGGGCCGTGGAATGAGCAGTTCTTC; CDR3 protein: CASIFGAGGPWNEQFF
clone size: NA; CDR3 length: 14; J gene: TRBJ1-3; D gene: NA; V gene: TRBV7-9; CDR3 DNA: TGTGCCAGCAGCCCGGTCATCTCTGGAAACACCATATATTTT; CDR3 protein: CASSPVISGNTIYF